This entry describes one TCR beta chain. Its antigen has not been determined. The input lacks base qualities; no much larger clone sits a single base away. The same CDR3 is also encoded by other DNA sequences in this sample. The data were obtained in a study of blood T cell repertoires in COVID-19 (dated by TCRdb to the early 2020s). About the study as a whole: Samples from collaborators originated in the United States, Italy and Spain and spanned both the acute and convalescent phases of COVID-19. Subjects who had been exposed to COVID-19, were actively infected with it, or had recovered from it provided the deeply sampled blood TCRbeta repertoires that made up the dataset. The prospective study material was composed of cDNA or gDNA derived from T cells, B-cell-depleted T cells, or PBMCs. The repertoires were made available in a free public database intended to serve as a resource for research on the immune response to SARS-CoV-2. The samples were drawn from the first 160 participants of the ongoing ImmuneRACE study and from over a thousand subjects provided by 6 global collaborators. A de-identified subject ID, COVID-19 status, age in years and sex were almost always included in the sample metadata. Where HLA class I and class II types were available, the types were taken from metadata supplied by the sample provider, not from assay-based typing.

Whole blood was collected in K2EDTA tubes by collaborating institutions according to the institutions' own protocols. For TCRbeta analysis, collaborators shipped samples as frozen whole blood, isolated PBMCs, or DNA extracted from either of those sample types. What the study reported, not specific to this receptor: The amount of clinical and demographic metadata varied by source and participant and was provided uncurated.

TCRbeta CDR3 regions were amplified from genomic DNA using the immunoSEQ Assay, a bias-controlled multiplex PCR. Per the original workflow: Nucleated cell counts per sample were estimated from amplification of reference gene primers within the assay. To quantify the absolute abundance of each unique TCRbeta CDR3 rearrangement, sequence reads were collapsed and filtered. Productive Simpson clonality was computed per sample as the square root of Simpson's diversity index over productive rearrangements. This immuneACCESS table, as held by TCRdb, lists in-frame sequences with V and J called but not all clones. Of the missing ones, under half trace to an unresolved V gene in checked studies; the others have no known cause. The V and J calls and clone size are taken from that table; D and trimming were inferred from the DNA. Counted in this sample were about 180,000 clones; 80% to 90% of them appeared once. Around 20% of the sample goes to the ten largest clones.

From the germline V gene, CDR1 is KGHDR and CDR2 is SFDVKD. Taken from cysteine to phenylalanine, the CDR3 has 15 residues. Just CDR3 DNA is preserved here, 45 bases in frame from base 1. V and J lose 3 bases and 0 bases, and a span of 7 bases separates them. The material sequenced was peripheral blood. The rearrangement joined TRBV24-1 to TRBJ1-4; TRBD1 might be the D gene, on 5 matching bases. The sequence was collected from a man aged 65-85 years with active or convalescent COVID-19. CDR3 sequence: CATSDTGATNEKLFF. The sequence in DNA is TGTGCCACCAGTGATACAGGAGCAACTAATGAAAAACTGTTTTTT.